The present TCR beta chain was sequenced within a study of T cell responses to AZD1222 COVID-19 vaccine. Overall study results and limits: After two AZD1222 doses, spike-specific TCR breadth and depth rose versus day 0. Most donors were white British and more were female, and clonal diversity was possibly underestimated. Within unmutated variant regions lay the reported targets of nearly half of spike-specific TCRs.

The J segment lost 3 bases and the V segment lost 6 bases, leaving 6 bases of the junction unmatched. Germline CDR1 is SGHTA and CDR2 is FQGTGA. This CDR3 region has 14 residues. Of note for this clone: Its specificity is unknown.

Profiled with immunoSEQ multiplex PCR; TCRdb holds only in-frame clones, not every one. The sample holds approximately 150,000 clones; 88% are singletons and the top ten take about 4.9%. The rearrangement uses TRBV7-3 and TRBJ2-3; 7 bases align to TRBD2. This TCR derives from an adult who received the MenACWY meningococcal vaccine as a control. The source was peripheral blood, collected 28 days after the second dose of the MenACWY control vaccine. DNA for the CDR3: TGTGCCAGCAGGGCCGGGACTATGACAGATACGCAGTATTTT. Encoded protein: CASRAGTMTDTQYF.